Below are 4 T cell receptor beta chains sequenced from a single sample in a study of blood T cell repertoires in COVID-19. Method: immunoSEQ multiplex PCR; TCRdb's copy keeps in-frame clones and lacks some. This table has hundreds of thousands of clones, approximately 90% appearing once. What was sequenced was PBMCs or T cells enriched from blood (not recorded which). Every receptor here comes from a woman between 40 and 55 years old with acute COVID-19.

This clone appeared once. The V call is TRBV4-3, the J call TRBJ1-2; D call uncertain. Trimming took 0 bases from V and 1 from J, leaving 9 bases between them. Germline loops: CDR1 LGHNA, CDR2 YSLEER. The CDR3 has 15 residues. The CDR3 nucleotides are TGCGCCAGCAGCCAAGATTCGGGGAATAACTATGGCTACACCTTC. The encoded protein is CASSQDSGNNYGYTF.

The genes are TRBV21-1 and TRBJ1-5; TRBD1 is the table's D call, not checked against the DNA. TRBV21-1 is noted as a pseudogene. The CDR3 contains 18 residues. For the CDR3, the DNA is TGTGCCAGCAGCATTCGAAGGGGGCCGGGGGCCCAACATCAGCCCCAGCATTTT. Amino acid sequence: CASSIRRGPGAQHQPQHF.

This sequence joins TRBV7-9 and TRBJ1-1; D is perhaps TRBD1 (6 bases). Per germline, CDR1 SEHNR and CDR2 FQNEAQ (reference sequence). The CDR3 extends over 12 amino acids. V lost 9 bases and J 2 bases, leaving 10 bases between the germline ends. This CDR3 reads CASGQTNTEAFF. CDR3 bases: TGTGCCAGTGGACAGACTAACACTGAAGCTTTCTTT.

The rearrangement uses TRBV3-1 (or the pseudogene TRBV3-2) and TRBJ2-7, with D possibly matching TRBD2 (6 bases). CDR3 length equals 14 residues. V lost 4 bases, J lost 2 bases, and 12 bases lay in between. Germline CDR1 and CDR2: LGHDT and YNNKEL (reference sequence). CDR3 sequence reads: CASSPSGSAYEQYF. As DNA, the CDR3 is TGTGCCAGCAGCCCCAGCGGGTCCGCCTACGAGCAGTACTTC.